This entry is about one T cell receptor (beta chain). The antigen remains unidentified. Losses at the gene ends were 0 bases for V and 3 bases for J; bases not matched to a gene: 3. The V gene's germline CDR1 is SGHDT and CDR2 YYEEEE. CDR3 length: 15 amino acids. PCR primers comprised 60 Vbeta and 13 Jbeta primers. TCRdb keeps only in-frame clones here, not all; method: immunoSEQ multiplex PCR. The table has roughly 180,000 clones, roughly four fifths seen once; the top ten hold less than 3%. The data stem from a study of cytomegalovirus exposure and HLA in healthy donors. About the study: About 85 million unique TCR sequences came from HLA-typed donors in an early release.

Study-level findings and limits: In vitro testing confirmed a few CMV-associated chains as specific for CMV antigens.

This receptor was obtained from a female donor in good health and CMV-seronegative. The chain links TRBV5-6 to TRBJ2-7, with 10 bases aligning to TRBD1. Specimen: PBMCs. In DNA, the CDR3 is TGTGCCAGCAGCTTGGTGGGACAGGGGCACTACGAGCAGTACTTC. Its protein product is CASSLVGQGHYEQYF.